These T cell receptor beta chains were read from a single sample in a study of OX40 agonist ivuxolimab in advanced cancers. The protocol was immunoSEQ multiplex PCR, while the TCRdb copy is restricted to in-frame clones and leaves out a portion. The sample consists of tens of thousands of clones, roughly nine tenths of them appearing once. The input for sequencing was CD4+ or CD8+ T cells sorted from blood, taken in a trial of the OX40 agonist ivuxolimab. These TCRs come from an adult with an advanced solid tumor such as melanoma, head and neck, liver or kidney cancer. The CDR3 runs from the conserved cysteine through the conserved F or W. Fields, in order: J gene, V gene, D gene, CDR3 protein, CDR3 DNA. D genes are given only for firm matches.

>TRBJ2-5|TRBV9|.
CASSVGQGTGETQYF
TGTGCCAGCAGCGTAGGTCAGGGGACGGGAGAGACCCAGTACTTC
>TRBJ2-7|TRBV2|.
CASRLRVEQYF
TGTGCCAGCAGGCTCAGGGTCGAGCAGTACTTC
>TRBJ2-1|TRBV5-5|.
CASSLVEGWRNEQFF
TGTGCCAGCAGCTTGGTTGAGGGTTGGCGCAATGAGCAGTTCTTC
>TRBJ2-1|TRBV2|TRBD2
CASSDRASGGGDEQFF
TGTGCCAGCAGTGATCGGGCTAGCGGGGGGGGAGATGAGCAGTTCTTC
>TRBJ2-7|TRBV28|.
CASSHRTLAYEQYF
TGTGCCAGCAGCCACAGGACCCTCGCCTACGAGCAGTACTTC
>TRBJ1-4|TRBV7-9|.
CASSSGVGGEKLFF
TGTGCCAGCAGCTCAGGGGTAGGAGGTGAAAAACTGTTTTTT
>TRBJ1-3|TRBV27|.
CASSLRPSGNTIYF
TGTGCCAGCAGTTTACGGCCCTCTGGAAACACCATATATTTT
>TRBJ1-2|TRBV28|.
CASRERGSDGYTF
TGTGCCAGCAGAGAACGGGGGAGCGATGGCTACACCTTC
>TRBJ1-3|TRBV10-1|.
CASSESQGKPGNTIYF
TGCGCCAGCAGTGAGTCTCAGGGGAAACCTGGAAACACCATATATTTT
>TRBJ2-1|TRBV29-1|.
CSVETLGGEYNEQFF
TGCAGCGTTGAAACGTTAGGCGGAGAATACAATGAGCAGTTCTTC
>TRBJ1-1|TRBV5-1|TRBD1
CASSPGTANTEAFF
TGCGCCAGCAGCCCCGGGACAGCGAACACTGAAGCTTTCTTT
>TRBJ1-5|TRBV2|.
CASNRNSNQPQHF
TGTGCCAGCAACAGAAATAGCAATCAGCCCCAGCATTTT
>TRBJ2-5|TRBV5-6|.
CASSIRIRTVQETQYF
TGTGCCAGCAGTATAAGGATAAGGACGGTACAAGAGACCCAGTACTTC
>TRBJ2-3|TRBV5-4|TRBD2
CASSQDLAGGTQYF
TGTGCCAGCAGCCAAGATCTAGCGGGAGGAACGCAGTATTTT
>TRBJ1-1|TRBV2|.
CASSAQGTEAFF
TGTGCCAGCAGTGCGCAAGGGACTGAAGCTTTCTTT
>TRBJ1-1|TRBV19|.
CASSIRRTEAFF
TGTGCCAGTAGTATAAGACGCACTGAAGCTTTCTTT
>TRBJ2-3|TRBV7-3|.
CASSPAGPGADTQYF
TGTGCCAGCAGCCCTGCGGGCCCGGGGGCAGATACGCAGTATTTT
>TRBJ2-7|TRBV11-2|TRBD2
CASSPEIAGYEQYF
TGTGCCAGCAGCCCCGAGATAGCGGGTTACGAGCAGTACTTC
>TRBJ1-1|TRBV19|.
CASTGTMGSTEAFF
TGTGCCAGTACAGGGACAATGGGGTCCACTGAAGCTTTCTTT
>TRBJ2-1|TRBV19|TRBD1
CASSRDRGPYNEQFF
TGTGCCAGTAGTAGGGACAGGGGGCCCTACAATGAGCAGTTCTTC
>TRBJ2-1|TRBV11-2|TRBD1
CASSLEAGGYYNEQFF
TGTGCCAGCAGCTTAGAGGCAGGGGGCTATTACAATGAGCAGTTCTTC
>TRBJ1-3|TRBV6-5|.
CASSRSSSGNTIYF
TGTGCCAGCAGCCGGTCCAGCTCTGGAAACACCATATATTTT